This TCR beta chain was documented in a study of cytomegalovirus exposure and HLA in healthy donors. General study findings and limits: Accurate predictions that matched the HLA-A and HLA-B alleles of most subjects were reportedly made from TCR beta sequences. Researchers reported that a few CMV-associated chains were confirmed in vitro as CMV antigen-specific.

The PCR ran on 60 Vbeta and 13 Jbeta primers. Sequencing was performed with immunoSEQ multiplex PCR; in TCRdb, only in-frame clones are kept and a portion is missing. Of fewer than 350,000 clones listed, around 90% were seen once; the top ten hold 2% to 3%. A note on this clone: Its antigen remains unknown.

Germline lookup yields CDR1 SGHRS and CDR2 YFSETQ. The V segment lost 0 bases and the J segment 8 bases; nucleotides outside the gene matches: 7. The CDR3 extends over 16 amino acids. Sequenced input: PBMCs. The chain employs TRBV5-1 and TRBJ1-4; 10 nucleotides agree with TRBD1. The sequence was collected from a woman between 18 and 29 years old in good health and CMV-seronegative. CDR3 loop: CASSLVPTGGREKLFF. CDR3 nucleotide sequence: TGCGCCAGCAGCTTGGTTCCGACAGGGGGCAGGGAAAAACTGTTTTTT.